Listed here is a single T cell receptor beta chain. The assay was immunoSEQ multiplex PCR, and TCRdb's table has in-frame clones only and misses some. This table has a few hundred thousand clones, around 85% appearing once. In germline, CDR1 is MDHEN, CDR2 SYDVKM. This CDR3 has 14 amino acids. The junction had 10 bases not matched to a gene; V was cut back by 9 bases and J by 2 bases. This sample is drawn from a study of blood T cell repertoires in COVID-19. Study context: PBMCs, B-cell-depleted T cells, or T cells provided the cDNA or gDNA that made up the material.

The rearrangement links TRBV28 to TRBJ2-7; 7 bases are shared with TRBD1. Sequences were obtained from peripheral blood. The source is a human donor with COVID-19, enrolled during active disease. The donor label of this sample is uncertain. The CDR3 spells CASKTDRVAYEQYF. The CDR3 bases are TGTGCCAGTAAGACAGACAGGGTCGCCTACGAGCAGTACTTC.